These 24 T cell receptor beta chains share one sample of origin, sequenced in a study of shared clonotypes between healthy human individuals. Clones were read by immunoSEQ multiplex PCR, and TCRdb kept only the in-frame ones, dropping some. The profile shows about 2.4 million clones, more than 90% of them singletons. What was sequenced was naive CD4+ T cells sorted from blood. As to subset: CD45RA+ positively selected. The receptors stem from a man between 18 and 29 years old in good health.

V usage is TRBV5-4 and J usage is TRBJ2-2; perhaps TRBD2 as D (6 bases). The V gene lost 5 bases and the J gene lost 7 bases, with 12 bases spanning the gap. Germline loops: CDR1 SGHNT, CDR2 YYREEE (reference sequence). The CDR3 runs to 13 residues. The CDR3 nucleotides are TGTGCCAGCAGAAGAGGGACTTACGGGGAGCTGTTTTTT. Translating it yields CASRRGTYGELFF. The full variable domain, completed using reference TRBV5-4 and TRBJ2-2, is ETGVTQSPTHLIKTRGQQVTLRCSSQSGHNTVSWYQQALGQGPQFIFQYYREEENGRGNFPPRFSGLQFPNYSSELNVNALELDDSALYLCASRRGTYGELFFGEGSRLTVL.

This clone has just one count. The chain recombines TRBV5-1 with TRBJ2-7, with 10 bases that match TRBD2. Trimming at V came to 1 base and at J to 4 bases, leaving 8 bases not matched to a gene. The CDR3 length is 16 residues. The germline V gene encodes CDR1 SGHRS and CDR2 YFSETQ. The CDR3 DNA sequence: TGCGCCAGCAGCTTGTTCCTAGCGGGGGAAGTTTACGAGCAGTACTTC. Its translation: CASSLFLAGEVYEQYF.

J is TRBJ2-7 and V is TRBV7-2, with 12 positions matching TRBD2. CDR1 and CDR2 (germline): SGHTA, FQGNSA. CDR3 size: 15 residues. The ends lost 7 bases at V and 3 bases at J; junction bases unmatched: 7. CDR3 bases: TGTGCCAGCACCTGGGGACTAGCGGGTCACTACGAGCAGTACTTC. As protein: CASTWGLAGHYEQYF.

This sequence joins TRBV27 and TRBJ2-5; D unresolved. Gene TRBJ2-7 matches the end of the DNA better, so the J call may be wrong. Germline-derived CDR1 and CDR2 are MNHEY and SMNVEV (reference sequence). CDR3 length: 13 residues. The CDR3 DNA follows: TGTGCCAGCAGTTTCTGGGGTCCCTACGAGCAGTACTTC. Translation gives CASSFWGPYEQYF.

This clone came up once. This chain links TRBV4-1 with TRBJ2-5; D gene uncertain. This CDR3 contains 14 residues. The V end was cut by 1 base, the J end by 1 base, with 7 bases between. CDR1 is MGHRA and CDR2 is YSYEKL in the germline V gene. CDR3 protein: CASSQVVTQETQYF. The CDR3 nucleotides are TGCGCCAGCAGCCAAGTAGTCACCCAAGAGACCCAGTACTTC.

V gene TRBV2 combines with J gene TRBJ2-1; tentative D call: TRBD1 (5 bases). The CDR3 consists of 13 residues. The V gene's germline CDR1 is SNHLY and CDR2 FYNNEI. Trimming took off 7 bases at V and 5 bases at J, with 12 bases between the two ends. CDR3 in amino acids: CASKGDLNNEQFF. The DNA for the CDR3 is TGTGCCAGCAAAGGGGATTTAAACAATGAGCAGTTCTTC.

This rearrangement joins TRBV6-1 to TRBJ1-1; D is uncertain. The CDR3 is made up of 13 amino acids. Germline CDR1 MNHNS, CDR2 SASEGT. Trimming removed 4 bases from V and 1 base from J, with 7 bases in between. CDR3 region: CASSATTNTEAFF. The DNA for the CDR3 is TGTGCCAGCAGTGCAACCACGAACACTGAAGCTTTCTTT.

The V and J genes are TRBV19 and TRBJ2-2; 9 bases map to TRBD1. Germline CDR1 and CDR2: LNHDA and SQIVND (reference sequence). The CDR3 is made up of 18 amino acids. V was pared by 5 bases and J by 0 bases, with 10 bases of the junction left unmatched. The DNA for the CDR3 is TGTGCCAGTAGTCCTAAGGACAGGGGCGACTCGAACACCGGGGAGCTGTTTTTT. It codes for CASSPKDRGDSNTGELFF. Full variable domain (missing parts from reference TRBV19 and TRBJ2-2): DGGITQSPKYLFRKEGQNVTLSCEQNLNHDAMYWYRQDPGQGLRLIYYSQIVNDFQKGDIAEGYSVSREKKESFPLTVTSAQKNPTAFYLCASSPKDRGDSNTGELFFGEGSRLTVL.

The chain carries TRBV6-5 and TRBJ2-1; 13 bases are a match to TRBD2. V dropped 7 bases and J dropped 7; count of bases not matched to a gene: 7. CDR3 length: 15 residues. The V gene's germline CDR1 is MNHEY and CDR2 SVGAGI. CDR3 bases: TGTGCCAGCACCCCCGGACTAGCGGGAGTTAATGAGCAGTTCTTC. Protein: CASTPGLAGVNEQFF.

This chain joins TRBV19 and TRBJ1-4; TRBD1 matches 7 bases. Germline V gene sequence: CDR1 LNHDA, CDR2 SQIVND (reference sequence). The CDR3 totals 14 residues. Trimming took 4 bases from V and 8 from J; bases not matched to a gene: 7. The CDR3 spells CASSKGQWGEKLFF. The CDR3 DNA reads as TGTGCCAGTAGTAAGGGACAGTGGGGAGAAAAACTGTTTTTT.

About this clone: Other DNA sequences in the same sample also yield this CDR3. The CDR3 reads CASSPRLAGVGEQYF. The DNA of the CDR3 is TGTGCCAGCAGCCCACGACTAGCGGGAGTCGGCGAGCAGTACTTC. The chain links TRBV7-9 to TRBJ2-7, with 12 nucleotides matching TRBD2. Per the germline V gene, CDR1 is SEHNR and CDR2 is FQNEAQ (reference sequence). The CDR3 loop spans 15 amino acids. J lost 6 bases, V lost 5 bases, and 8 bases had no gene match.

The gene calls are TRBV5-1 and TRBJ2-7; either TRBD1 or TRBD2 may fit D (5 bases each). The ends were cut back, 2 bases at V and 6 bases at J, with 15 bases in the middle. CDR3 length: 14 residues. Germline V lookup: CDR1 SGHRS, CDR2 YFSETQ. CDR3 in amino acids: CASSLTGDGAEQYF. CDR3 in DNA: TGCGCCAGCAGCTTAACAGGAGACGGGGCCGAGCAGTACTTC.

The V gene is TRBV27, the J gene TRBJ2-6; D is tentatively TRBD1 or TRBD2 (5 bases each). The CDR3 is made up of 15 amino acids. Germline values: CDR1 MNHEY, CDR2 SMNVEV (reference sequence). V lost 5 bases and J 1 base, leaving 9 bases between the germline ends. CDR3 sequence reads: CASSRDPSGANVLTF. The CDR3 DNA follows: TGTGCCAGCAGTCGGGACCCATCTGGGGCCAACGTCCTGACTTTC.

The genes are TRBV18 and TRBJ2-5, with D unclear. CDR3 size: 14 residues. Germline-derived CDR1 and CDR2 are KGHSH and LQKENI. Between the trimmed V and J ends, which lost 3 bases and 4 bases, there was a span of 12 bases. The CDR3 loop reads CASSPINVAETQYF. In nucleotides, the CDR3 is TGTGCCAGCTCACCCATCAACGTGGCAGAGACCCAGTACTTC.

The rearrangement joins TRBV15 to TRBJ2-2, with 9 bases identical to TRBD2. Germline CDR1 is LNHNV and CDR2 is YYDKDF (reference sequence). V shed 0 bases, J shed 6 bases, and the junction held 8 bases outside the gene matches. CDR3 size: 17 residues. DNA of the CDR3: TGTGCCACCAGCAGAGATAGGGCGGGAGGGTTACCCGGGGAGCTGTTTTTT. It encodes CATSRDRAGGLPGELFF.

The CDR3 sequence: CASSQTGRRNYEQYF. CDR3 sequence (DNA): TGTGCCAGCAGCCAAACGGGACGGAGGAACTACGAGCAGTACTTC. This rearrangement joins TRBV14 to TRBJ2-7; D tentatively fits TRBD1 or TRBD2 (5 bases each). CDR3 length: 15 amino acids. Germline CDR1 is SGHDN and CDR2 is FVKESK. V lost 2 bases and J lost 3, with 14 bases in between.

This chain connects TRBV4-1 to TRBJ2-2; 7 nucleotides match TRBD2. Germline-derived CDR1 and CDR2 are MGHRA and YSYEKL. The CDR3 runs to 16 residues. Trimming removed 0 bases from V and 3 bases from J; junction bases left unmatched: 4. CDR3 DNA sequence: TGCGCCAGCAGCCAAGAAGCGGGGCCCTACACCGGGGAGCTGTTTTTT. Amino acid sequence: CASSQEAGPYTGELFF.

A remark on this clone: Other DNA sequences within the sample encode an identical CDR3. The chain employs TRBV6-1 and TRBJ2-3; 7 bases are shared with TRBD1. Germline V gene lookup returns CDR1 MNHNS and CDR2 SASEGT. The V segment lost 4 bases and the J segment 2 bases; nucleotides outside the gene matches: 3. The CDR3 has 14 amino acids. CDR3 nucleotides: TGTGCCAGCAGTGGACAGGGTTACACAGATACGCAGTATTTT. The encoded protein is CASSGQGYTDTQYF.

This rearrangement joins TRBV28 to TRBJ1-6, with D tentatively TRBD1 (6 bases). The germline CDR1 and CDR2 sequences are MDHEN and SYDVKM. The CDR3 loop spans 14 amino acids. Trimming took off 6 bases at V and 9 bases at J, with 15 bases between the two ends. This CDR3 is CASSLAGEVSPLHF. CDR3 in DNA: TGTGCCAGCAGCCTAGCAGGGGAAGTTTCACCCCTCCACTTT.

The chain is built from TRBV6-1 and TRBJ1-2; a weak D match, TRBD1 (5 bases). This CDR3 comprises 14 residues. The germline V gene has CDR1 MNHNS and CDR2 SASEGT. V lost 5 bases and J lost 5, with 15 bases in between. The CDR3 DNA is TGTGCCAGCAGTACAAATGCGGGGGGGTATGGCTACACCTTC. Its translation: CASSTNAGGYGYTF.

This chain connects TRBV6-1 to TRBJ1-1; no reliable D call. This CDR3 has 14 amino acids. Trimming removed 4 bases at V and 5 bases at J, with 14 bases between. Germline V gives CDR1 MNHNS, CDR2 SASEGT. CDR3 nucleotides: TGTGCCAGCAGTGTTAAGGGTGCGGAGACTGAAGCTTTCTTT. Translation gives CASSVKGAETEAFF.

V usage is TRBV6-4 and J usage is TRBJ2-3; no definite D call. This CDR3 has 16 residues. The ends were cut back, 5 bases at V and 1 base at J, with 16 bases in the middle. Per the germline V gene, CDR1 is MRHNA and CDR2 is SNTAGT. The CDR3 protein is CASSPTTQRGTDTQYF. CDR3 bases: TGTGCCAGCAGTCCGACGACGCAGCGCGGCACAGATACGCAGTATTTT.

V gene TRBV5-1 combines with J gene TRBJ2-7; 13 bases are a match to TRBD2. Per the germline V gene, CDR1 is SGHRS and CDR2 is YFSETQ. This CDR3 contains 13 residues. Trimming at V came to 7 bases and at J to 3 bases, leaving 1 base not matched to a gene. CDR3 sequence reads: CASGLAGDYEQYF. The CDR3 bases are TGCGCCAGCGGACTAGCGGGAGACTACGAGCAGTACTTC.

This sequence joins TRBV7-6 and TRBJ2-1; D not certain. The CDR3 has 11 residues. Per germline, CDR1 SGHVS and CDR2 FNYEAQ. The ends were cut back, 2 bases at V and 5 bases at J, with 1 base in the middle. The CDR3 sequence: CASSLHNEQFF. The CDR3 DNA reads TGTGCCAGCAGCTTACACAATGAGCAGTTCTTC.